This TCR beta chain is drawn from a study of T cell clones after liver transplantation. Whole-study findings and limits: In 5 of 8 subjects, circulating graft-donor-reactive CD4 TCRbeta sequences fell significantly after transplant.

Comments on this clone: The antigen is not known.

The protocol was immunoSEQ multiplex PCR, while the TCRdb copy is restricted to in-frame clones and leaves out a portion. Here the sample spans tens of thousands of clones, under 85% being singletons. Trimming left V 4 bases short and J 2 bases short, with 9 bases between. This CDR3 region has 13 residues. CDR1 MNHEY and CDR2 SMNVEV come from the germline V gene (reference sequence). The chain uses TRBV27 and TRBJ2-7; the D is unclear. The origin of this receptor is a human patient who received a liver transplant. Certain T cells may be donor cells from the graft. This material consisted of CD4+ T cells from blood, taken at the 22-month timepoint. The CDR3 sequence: CASSSYTTYEQYF. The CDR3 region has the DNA TGTGCCAGCAGTTCTTACACCACCTACGAGCAGTACTTC.